This T cell receptor (beta chain) was identified in a study of PD-1 and CTLA-4 blockade in melanoma. Only in-frame clones appear in the TCRdb table, and some are missing; sequencing was by immunoSEQ multiplex PCR. Of over 5,500 clones in the sample, approximately 80% were seen once. The CDR3 is 14 amino acids. V lost 4 bases and J lost 1, with 12 bases in between. Germline-derived CDR1 and CDR2 are SGDLS and YYNGEE. This specimen consisted of CD8+ T cells from peripheral blood, obtained before anti-PD-1 treatment. This chain uses TRBV9 with TRBJ2-7, with no clear D. The receptor was derived from a human donor with melanoma. The CDR3 spells CASSPFRVSYEQYF. CDR3 nucleotide sequence: TGTGCCAGCAGCCCCTTTAGGGTTTCCTACGAGCAGTACTTC.